This T cell receptor beta chain comes out of a study of early T cells in non-severe SARS-CoV-2 infection. Broader study findings: CD4 and private specificities were missed by VDJdb matching, which favored anti-spike CD8 responses.

This clonotype was seen many times. Its antigen remains unknown. Compared with germline, one end of the junction differs, possibly owing to a read error. Germline V gene lookup returns CDR1 SGHDT and CDR2 YYEEEE. The CDR3 extends over 12 amino acids. Researchers tagged individual cDNA molecules with unique molecular identifiers. TCRdb reprocessed the 5' RACE reads via MiXCR and lists one record per CDR3 protein. This sample carries approximately 50,000 distinct CDR3 sequences, roughly 9.8% of them seen once, and the ten largest clones take 7.5% to 9%. Material: whole blood. The receptor's source is an adult who was a healthcare worker with PCR-confirmed SARS-CoV-2 infection or an uninfected control (not recorded which). The V gene is TRBV5-6, the J gene TRBJ1-2; D might be TRBD1 (5 bases). CDR3 nucleotides: TGTGCCAGCAGCTTGGCCATCAGGGCCCTAAGCTTC. Protein sequence: CASSLAIRALSF.